The 26 T cell receptor beta chains below were found in one sample sequenced in a study of T-cell memory formation after mild COVID-19. TCRdb ran MiXCR on the 5' RACE reads and lists one entry per CDR3 protein. The data hold about 180,000 distinct CDR3 sequences, with about 18% observed a single time. The specimen sequenced was PBMCs or a T cell subset sorted from them (not recorded which). The receptors come from a man between 18 and 35 years old who had mild COVID-19 (a few samples of this study predate the infection). Cell type and time point are not known.

The chain links TRBV7-9 to TRBJ1-1; D gene unclear. CDR1 is SEHNR and CDR2 is FQNEAQ in the germline V gene (reference sequence). V dropped 3 bases and J dropped 3 bases, with 14 bases sitting between them. The CDR3 totals 15 residues. CDR3 nucleotides: TGTGCCAGCAGCTTCGGGAATGAACCTTACACTGAAGCTTTCTTT. Translating gives CASSFGNEPYTEAFF.

There are a few counts of this clonotype. The chain uses TRBV9 and TRBJ2-2; TRBD1 matches at 7 bases. This CDR3 is 15 amino acids long. CDR1 and CDR2 (germline): SGDLS, YYNGEE. V dropped 0 bases and J dropped 5; count of bases not matched to a gene: 4. The CDR3 sequence is CASSVEGAGTGELFF. Here the CDR3 DNA reads TGTGCCAGCAGCGTAGAGGGGGCCGGAACCGGGGAGCTGTTTTTT.

The V gene is TRBV4-1, the J gene TRBJ2-5; maybe TRBD2 (7 bases). V was pared by 1 base and J by 4 bases, with 13 bases between. This CDR3 contains 15 residues. The V gene's germline CDR1 is MGHRA and CDR2 YSYEKL. This CDR3 reads CASSQGSGGRETQYF. Here the CDR3 DNA reads TGCGCCAGCAGCCAAGGTTCGGGGGGCCGAGAGACCCAGTACTTC.

This clonotype was recorded many times. This chain uses TRBV7-2 with TRBJ1-2; 11 nucleotides line up with TRBD1. V lost 3 bases and J lost 4; bases outside the gene matches: 1. Germline V CDR1 and CDR2: SGHTA, FQGNSA. The CDR3 runs to 14 residues. CDR3 in amino acids: CASSFGTGGYGYTF. The DNA for the CDR3 is TGTGCCAGCAGCTTCGGGACAGGGGGCTATGGCTACACCTTC. The full variable domain, its missing parts supplied by reference TRBV7-2 and TRBJ1-2, is GAGVSQSPSNKVTEKGKDVELRCDPISGHTALYWYRQSLGQGLEFLIYFQGNSAPDKSGLPSDRFSAERTGGSVSTLTIQRTQQEDSAVYLCASSFGTGGYGYTFGSGTRLTVV.

The chain has TRBV12-3 or TRBV12-4 and TRBJ1-6, with a weak D call TRBD1 (5 bases). The CDR3 has 16 residues. Trimming took off 2 bases at V and 7 bases at J, with 15 bases between the two ends. CDR3 residues: CASSLSGGLWNSPLHF. DNA for the CDR3: TGTGCCAGCAGTTTATCTGGGGGACTTTGGAATTCACCCCTCCACTTT.

This clonotype occurred a few times. V gene TRBV20-1 combines with J gene TRBJ2-5; 10 bases match TRBD2. Germline CDR1 is DFQATT and CDR2 is SNEGSKA (reference sequence). The CDR3 contains 15 residues. V was clipped by 4 bases and J by 0 bases; unmatched bases: 5. In nucleotides, the CDR3 is TGCAGTGCTAATAGCGGGGGGACCTACCAAGAGACCCAGTACTTC. The encoded protein is CSANSGGTYQETQYF.

V usage is TRBV11-2 and J usage is TRBJ1-1; no clear D. The CDR3 is made up of 15 amino acids. The germline V and J ends were trimmed by 3 bases and 5 bases, with 16 bases remaining between them. Looked up from germline, CDR1 is SGHAT and CDR2 is FQNNGV. CDR3 protein: CASSLLGKRKTEAFF. In DNA form, the CDR3 reads TGTGCCAGCAGCTTGTTAGGGAAGAGGAAGACTGAAGCTTTCTTT.

This clonotype was seen a few times. CDR3 region: CASSYTPALYGYTF. Written as DNA, the CDR3 is TGTGCCAGCAGTTACACGCCAGCCCTCTATGGCTACACCTTC. V gene TRBV6-2 or TRBV6-3 combines with J gene TRBJ1-2; D is uncertain. Trimming removed 2 bases from V and 4 bases from J, with 11 bases in between. Germline loops: CDR1 MNHEY, CDR2 SVGEGT. The CDR3 contains 14 residues.

The chain combines TRBV4-3 with TRBJ2-2; D may be TRBD2 (5 bases). CDR1 and CDR2 from the germline V gene are LGHNA and YSLEER. The CDR3 runs to 14 residues. V was trimmed by 3 bases and J by 2 bases, leaving 7 bases between them. The CDR3 is CASSHGENTGELFF. CDR3 sequence (DNA): TGCGCCAGCAGCCACGGGGAAAACACCGGGGAGCTGTTTTTT.

The chain carries TRBV20-1 and TRBJ1-2; D ambiguous. CDR1 DFQATT and CDR2 SNEGSKA come from the germline V gene (reference sequence). Trimming took 3 bases from V and 2 from J, leaving 7 bases between them. The CDR3 spans 12 residues. The CDR3 spells CSASWENYGYTF. The CDR3, as DNA: TGCAGTGCTAGCTGGGAAAACTATGGCTACACCTTC.

This clonotype was observed a few times. This chain uses TRBV10-3 with TRBJ1-4; D perhaps matches TRBD1 (5 bases). The V gene's germline CDR1 is ENHRY and CDR2 SYGVKD. Trimming pared 10 bases from V and 10 bases from J, leaving 22 bases between. The CDR3 is made up of 14 amino acids. DNA of the CDR3: TGTGCCACCCGCGTTGGGCAGGGCGGCGGAAAACTGTTTTTT. Protein sequence: CATRVGQGGGKLFF.

This clonotype was counted only a few times. V usage is TRBV7-2 and J usage is TRBJ2-5; the D is unclear. The CDR3 consists of 12 residues. The V gene's germline CDR1 is SGHTA and CDR2 FQGNSA. Trimming shortened V by 5 bases and J by 4 bases, and 8 bases separated the two germline ends. CDR3 nucleotide sequence: TGTGCCAGCAGCCCGAACCCAGAGACCCAGTACTTC. Amino acids: CASSPNPETQYF.

This chain uses TRBV20-1 with TRBJ1-1; 9 bases are a match to TRBD1. Trimming took 5 bases from V and 2 from J; bases not matched to a gene: 6. This CDR3 has 14 residues. Germline V CDR1 and CDR2: DFQATT, SNEGSKA (reference sequence). The CDR3 region has the DNA TGCAGTGCTGCCTGGGACAGGGAAAACACTGAAGCTTTCTTT. As protein: CSAAWDRENTEAFF.

The chain links TRBV27 to TRBJ1-1; perhaps TRBD1 as D (6 bases). The CDR3 runs to 14 residues. CDR1 and CDR2 from the germline V gene are MNHEY and SMNVEV (reference sequence). V lost 0 bases and J 8 bases, leaving 13 bases between the germline ends. The CDR3: CASSLSIGGGEAFF. DNA for the CDR3: TGTGCCAGCAGTTTATCGATAGGGGGGGGCGAAGCTTTCTTT.

V usage is TRBV7-2 and J usage is TRBJ1-3; weak D call: TRBD1 (5 bases). V dropped 5 bases and J dropped 5 bases, with 16 bases sitting between them. The length of the CDR3 is 15 residues. The germline V gene has CDR1 SGHTA and CDR2 FQGNSA. CDR3: CASSPGGARRNTIYF. The CDR3 DNA follows: TGTGCCAGCAGCCCCGGCGGGGCGCGTCGAAACACCATATATTTT.

This clonotype was seen a handful of times. This chain connects TRBV5-1 to TRBJ1-4; D unclear. Trimming took 4 bases from V and 17 from J, leaving 18 bases between them. From germline, CDR1 is SGHRS and CDR2 YFSETQ. The CDR3 contains 12 residues. The DNA of the CDR3 is TGCGCCAGCAGCCCGAGTGGGGAGGTTCGCTTTTTT. Amino acids: CASSPSGEVRFF.

At least ten counts were recorded for this clonotype. The gene calls are TRBV29-1 and TRBJ1-1; the D is unclear. Germline V gene sequence: CDR1 SQVTM, CDR2 ANQGSEA. The CDR3 loop spans 13 amino acids. V was trimmed by 3 bases and J by 3 bases, leaving 11 bases between them. This CDR3 reads CSVEKGWDTEAFF. The CDR3 DNA sequence: TGCAGCGTTGAGAAGGGTTGGGACACTGAAGCTTTCTTT.

The gene calls are TRBV6-2 or TRBV6-3 and TRBJ2-2, with TRBD2 matching over 11 bases. This CDR3 has 18 residues. The trim removed 2 bases at V and 6 bases at J, leaving 11 bases unmatched. Germline lookup yields CDR1 MNHEY and CDR2 SVGEGT. CDR3 loop: CASSYHGLAGVFPGELFF. The CDR3, as DNA: TGTGCCAGCAGTTACCACGGACTAGCGGGCGTGTTTCCCGGGGAGCTGTTTTTT.

The chain uses TRBV24-1 and TRBJ1-5, with D tentatively TRBD1 (5 bases). Per germline, CDR1 KGHDR and CDR2 SFDVKD. The CDR3 consists of 12 residues. With 9 bases removed from V and 2 bases from J, the gap between germline ends came to 7 bases. CDR3 sequence reads: CATGGGNQPQHF. In nucleotides, the CDR3 is TGTGCCACCGGAGGGGGCAATCAGCCCCAGCATTTT.

This clonotype was seen more than once but under ten times. CDR3 amino acids: CASSLRDSKDGYTF. The DNA of the CDR3 is TGCGCCAGCAGCCTTCGGGACTCCAAGGACGGCTACACCTTC. The V call is TRBV5-1, the J call TRBJ1-2, with a tentative D call TRBD1 (5 bases). This CDR3 spans 14 amino acids. The V and J ends lost 4 bases and 8 bases respectively, with 18 bases between them. Germline-derived CDR1 and CDR2 are SGHRS and YFSETQ.

This chain uses TRBV10-3 with TRBJ1-2; D is unresolved. V was shortened by 4 bases and J by 8 bases, with 11 bases between the two germline ends. Germline V gene lookup returns CDR1 ENHRY and CDR2 SYGVKD. The CDR3 loop spans 12 amino acids. The CDR3 nucleotides read TGTGCCATCAGTGGAGAGTCTGACGGCTACACCTTC. Protein product: CAISGESDGYTF.

The gene calls are TRBV30 and TRBJ2-6; 7 nucleotides align to TRBD1. Germline values: CDR1 GTSNPN, CDR2 SVGIG (reference sequence). Losses at the gene ends were 4 bases for V and 4 bases for J; bases not matched to a gene: 19. The CDR3 consists of 19 residues. CDR3 sequence (DNA): TGTGCCTGGACCGGGACAGTGATTTCGGCTCGTCCAGGGGCCAACGTCCTGACTTTC. Protein: CAWTGTVISARPGANVLTF.

This chain joins TRBV7-2 and TRBJ2-3; unclear D gene. V was trimmed by 2 bases and J by 10 bases, leaving 13 bases between them. The CDR3 contains 13 residues. CDR1 and CDR2 (germline): SGHTA, FQGNSA. The CDR3 loop is CASSLPEDRAQYF. In DNA form, the CDR3 reads TGTGCCAGCAGCTTACCCGAAGATCGTGCGCAGTATTTT.

This clonotype appeared many times. The CDR3 nucleotides read TGTGCCAGCAGCTTAGCCCTCGGACAGTACGAGCAGTACTTC. Translating it yields CASSLALGQYEQYF. The V call is TRBV7-7, the J call TRBJ2-7; D may be TRBD1 (6 bases). Germline CDR1 SSHAT, CDR2 FNYEAQ (reference sequence). The CDR3 runs to 14 residues. V lost 0 bases and J 4 bases, leaving 10 bases between the germline ends.

The table lists this clonotype with a few counts. The chain carries TRBV30 and TRBJ1-1, with D possibly matching TRBD1 (5 bases). CDR3 length: 13 residues. The germline CDR1 and CDR2 sequences are GTSNPN and SVGIG (reference sequence). Trimming stripped 1 base from V and 8 bases from J, with 14 bases between. The CDR3 DNA is TGTGCCTGGAGTGAACAGGTCGGCCAGGAAGCTTTCTTT. This encodes CAWSEQVGQEAFF.

The J gene is TRBJ2-2, the V gene TRBV7-3; 14 nucleotides match TRBD2. V shed 2 bases and J 2 bases; nucleotides not matched to a gene: 7. The CDR3 covers 19 residues. Germline V gives CDR1 SGHTA, CDR2 FQGTGA. The CDR3 nucleotides are TGTGCCAGCAGCTTAGACCGGGGACTAGCGGGGGTTAACACCGGGGAGCTGTTTTTT. Translating gives CASSLDRGLAGVNTGELFF. The full variable domain, its missing parts supplied by reference TRBV7-3 and TRBJ2-2, is GAGVSQTPSNKVTEKGKYVELRCDPISGHTALYWYRQSLGQGPEFLIYFQGTGAADDSGLPNDRFFAVRPEGSVSTLKIQRTERGDSAVYLCASSLDRGLAGVNTGELFFGEGSRLTVL.